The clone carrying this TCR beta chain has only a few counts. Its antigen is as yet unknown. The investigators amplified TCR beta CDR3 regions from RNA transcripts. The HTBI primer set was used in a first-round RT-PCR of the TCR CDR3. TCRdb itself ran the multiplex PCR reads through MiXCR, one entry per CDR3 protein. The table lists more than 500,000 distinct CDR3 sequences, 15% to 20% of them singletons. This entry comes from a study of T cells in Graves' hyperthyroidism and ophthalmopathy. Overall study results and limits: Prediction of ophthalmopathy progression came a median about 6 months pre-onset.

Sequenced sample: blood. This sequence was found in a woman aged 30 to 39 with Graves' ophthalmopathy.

The CDR3: CASSQLPGQSYEQYF. The CDR3, as DNA: TGCGCCAGCAGCCAACTACCGGGACAATCCTACGAGCAGTACTTC. V gene TRBV4-3 combines with J gene TRBJ2-7; D is possibly TRBD1 (6 bases). Trimming shortened V by 2 bases and J by 1 base, and 12 bases separated the two germline ends. CDR3 length equals 15 residues. Germline V gene sequence: CDR1 LGHNA, CDR2 YSLEER.